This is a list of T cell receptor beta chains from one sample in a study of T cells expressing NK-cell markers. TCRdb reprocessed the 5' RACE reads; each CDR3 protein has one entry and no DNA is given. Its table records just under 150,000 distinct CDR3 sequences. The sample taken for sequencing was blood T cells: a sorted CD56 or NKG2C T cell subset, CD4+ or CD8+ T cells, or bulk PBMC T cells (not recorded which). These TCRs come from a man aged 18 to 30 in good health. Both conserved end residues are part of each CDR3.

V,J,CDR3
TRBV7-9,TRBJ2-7,CASSDRADSYEQYF
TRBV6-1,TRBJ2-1,CASMRQTNNEQFF
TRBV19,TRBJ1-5,CASSMGGLSYNQPQHF
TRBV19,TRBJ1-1,CASLELTAMNTEAFF
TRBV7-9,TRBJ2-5,CASSIRLGLPEETQYF
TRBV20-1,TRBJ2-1,CSGRTGGYNEQFF
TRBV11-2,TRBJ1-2,CASSSPTGAGYTF
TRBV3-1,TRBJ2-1,CASSQVGGGPSSYNEQFF
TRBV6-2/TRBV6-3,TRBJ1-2,CASSYVVNYGYTF
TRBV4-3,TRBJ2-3,CASSERLAGKADTQYF
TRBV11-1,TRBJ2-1,CASSHPTVLAGGSYNEQFF
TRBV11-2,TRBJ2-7,CASSLEPGQPTYEQYF
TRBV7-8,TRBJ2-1,CASSPVNEQFF
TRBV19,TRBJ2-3,CASSLPSGDTQYF
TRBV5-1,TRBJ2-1,CASSAPDRMIYNEQFF
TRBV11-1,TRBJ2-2,CASSSLTGEGTGELFF
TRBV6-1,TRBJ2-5,CASSAAGGSQETQYF
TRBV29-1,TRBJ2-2,CSVDENGVGELFF
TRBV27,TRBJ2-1,CASSPGQIPYNEQFF
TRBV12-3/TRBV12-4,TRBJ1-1,CASSSTGPGEAFF
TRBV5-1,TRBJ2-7,CASSFSRDQSSYEQYF
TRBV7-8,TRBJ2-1,CASSPRRGLGYNEQFF
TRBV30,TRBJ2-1,CAWQTGLGDNEQFF
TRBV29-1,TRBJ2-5,CSAPKSQETQYF
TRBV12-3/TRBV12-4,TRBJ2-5,CASSLPGWETQYF
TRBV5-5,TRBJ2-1,CASSLVGDLYNEQFF
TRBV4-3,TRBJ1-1,CASSQDLAVMNTEAFF
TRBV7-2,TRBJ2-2,CASSPRSGANTGELFF